The sample holds many counts of the clone carrying this T cell receptor (beta chain). Antigen specificity is unknown. The sample comes from a study of T cells after yellow fever vaccination. Background on the study: SMART-Seq v4 Ultra Low Input prepared libraries from low-cell fractions.

Whole-study findings and limits: Abundant contaminating clonotypes from the bulk population could appear in FACS-sorted repertoires. In post-booster samples, most primary-vaccination clones reappeared (about 96% CD4, 88% CD8).

Germline V CDR1 and CDR2: MGHRA, YSYEKL. The CDR3 loop spans 14 amino acids. Trimming took 4 bases from V and 0 from J, leaving 10 bases between them. Researchers made TCR cDNA using 5'RACE template switching, and this step added a universal primer site and UMIs. From the 5' RACE reads, TCRdb called clonotypes with MiXCR, one entry per CDR3 protein. The sample holds about 74,000 distinct CDR3 sequences, about 6.6% seen once. This material consisted of CD8+ T cells sorted from PBMCs, taken 5 days after the first yellow fever vaccination. V and J are TRBV4-1 and TRBJ2-7; D not resolved. The sequence was obtained from a man between 18 and 35 years old who received the YFV17D yellow fever vaccine. The CDR3 DNA follows: TGCGCCAGCAGCCTATCTGCTACCTCCTACGAGCAGTACTTC. Translated: CASSLSATSYEQYF.